Each of the 19 T cell receptor beta chains below was sequenced from the same sample in a study of T cell responses to AZD1222 COVID-19 vaccine. TCRdb's table, derived via immunoSEQ multiplex PCR, lists solely in-frame clones and lacks some. This sample has 85,000 to 120,000 clones; about 86% occur once, and the top ten carry 5%. The sequenced sample was peripheral blood, obtained on day 0 of AZD1222 vaccination. Source of these receptors: an adult in good health.

The CDR3 is CASSLAPRGDQPQHF. The CDR3, as DNA: TGTGCCAGCAGCTTAGCGCCCAGGGGAGATCAGCCCCAGCATTTT. The gene calls are TRBV11-2 and TRBJ1-5, with D possibly matching TRBD1 (6 bases). This CDR3 contains 15 residues. CDR1 is SGHAT and CDR2 is FQNNGV in the germline V gene. V gave up 1 base and J gave up 5 bases, with 12 bases separating them.

The chain carries TRBV28 and TRBJ2-7, with D uncertain. Trimming shortened V by 1 base and J by 6 bases, and 13 bases separated the two germline ends. CDR1 and CDR2 from the germline V gene are MDHEN and SYDVKM. The CDR3 spans 14 residues. The CDR3 nucleotides are TGTGCCAGCAGTTTATCTCAAGGGTCCGGCGAGCAGTACTTC. As protein: CASSLSQGSGEQYF.

V is TRBV5-8 and J is TRBJ2-2, with D possibly TRBD1 on 6 matching bases. The CDR3 covers 16 residues. Trimming pared 0 bases from V and 3 bases from J, leaving 12 bases between. Per the germline V gene, CDR1 is SGHTS and CDR2 is YDEGEE. The CDR3 DNA reads TGTGCCAGCAGCTTGGCGAGGCAGGGGTACACCGGGGAGCTGTTTTTT. Protein product: CASSLARQGYTGELFF.

In DNA, the CDR3 is TGTGCCAGCAGCTTACTAGGGGATGAAGATACGCAGTATTTT. This gives the protein CASSLLGDEDTQYF. V and J are TRBV7-3 and TRBJ2-3; weak D call: TRBD1 (5 bases). CDR3 length: 14 amino acids. Deletions cut 2 bases from V and 5 bases from J, with 11 bases between. Germline CDR1 SGHTA, CDR2 FQGTGA.

The chain is built from TRBV9 and TRBJ2-7; 9 nucleotides align to TRBD1. With V trimmed by 1 base and J by 2 bases, 7 bases remained unmatched. Germline loops: CDR1 SGDLS, CDR2 YYNGEE. There are 16 residues in the CDR3. The CDR3 region has the DNA TGTGCCAGCAGCGTATCGGGAAGACAGGGGGCCTACGAGCAGTACTTC. This sequence encodes CASSVSGRQGAYEQYF. Together with reference TRBV9 and TRBJ2-7, the CDR3 gives the full variable domain: DSGVTQTPKHLITATGQRVTLRCSPRSGDLSVYWYQQSLDQGLQFLIQYYNGEERAKGNILERFSAQQFPDLHSELNLSSLELGDSALYFCASSVSGRQGAYEQYFGPGTRLTVT.

This clone was counted ten times or more. Other DNA sequences within the sample encode an identical CDR3. CDR3 loop: CASSPGTANQPQHF. In DNA, the CDR3 is TGTGCCAGCTCACCAGGGACAGCTAATCAGCCCCAGCATTTT. This chain links TRBV18 with TRBJ1-5; TRBD1 matches at 7 bases. The CDR3 consists of 14 residues. Unmatched junction bases numbered 2, after V lost 2 bases and J lost 4 bases. Germline V gene sequence: CDR1 KGHSH, CDR2 LQKENI.

The chain links TRBV5-1 to TRBJ1-4, with 8 bases lining up with TRBD1. CDR3 length equals 15 residues. The V and J ends lost 4 bases and 7 bases, in that order; junction bases with no gene match: 9. Germline CDR1 reads SGHRS; CDR2 reads YFSETQ. The CDR3 loop is CASSPQGASREKLFF. Here the CDR3 DNA reads TGCGCCAGCAGCCCGCAGGGGGCTTCTCGTGAAAAACTGTTTTTT.

This clone has a handful of counts. The V gene is TRBV7-3, the J gene TRBJ2-1; D is uncertain. CDR3 size: 16 residues. V lost 1 base to trimming and J lost 4 bases, with 14 bases between them. Germline V gives CDR1 SGHTA, CDR2 FQGTGA. Written as DNA, the CDR3 is TGTGCCAGCAGCTTAATCGGAAGTAGCATTTACAATGAGCAGTTCTTC. It codes for CASSLIGSSIYNEQFF.

V gene TRBV19 combines with J gene TRBJ2-7; TRBD1 agrees at 7 bases. This CDR3 is 16 amino acids long. V was pared by 5 bases and J by 0 bases, with 10 bases of the junction left unmatched. The germline gives CDR1 LNHDA, CDR2 SQIVND (reference sequence). DNA for the CDR3: TGTGCCAGTAGTCCCCGACAGGGCATATTCTCCTACGAGCAGTACTTC. It is translated as CASSPRQGIFSYEQYF.

The chain combines TRBV19 with TRBJ2-3; 7 bases map to TRBD2. Trimming cost V 3 bases and J 2 bases; bases outside gene matches: 2. The CDR3 is 14 residues long. Per germline, CDR1 LNHDA and CDR2 SQIVND (reference sequence). This CDR3 is CASSMSGNTDTQYF. The CDR3 nucleotides read TGTGCCAGTAGTATGAGCGGGAACACAGATACGCAGTATTTT.

This clone was picked up one time. As DNA, the CDR3 is TGCGCCAGCATGCCGGGAGGGTCCGGGGCCAACGTCCTGACTTTC. Protein: CASMPGGSGANVLTF. This rearrangement joins TRBV5-1 to TRBJ2-6; TRBD2 agrees at 8 bases. The junction had 6 bases not matched to a gene; V was cut back by 6 bases and J by 4 bases. CDR1 is SGHRS and CDR2 is YFSETQ in the germline V gene. The CDR3 runs 15 residues.

The chain couples TRBV2 to TRBJ1-3; TRBD1 agrees at 10 bases. The CDR3 covers 15 residues. CDR1 SNHLY and CDR2 FYNNEI come from the germline V gene. V shed 2 bases, J shed 8 bases, and the junction held 6 bases outside the gene matches. DNA for the CDR3: TGTGCCAGCAGTGAATATGCGGACAGGGGGTACACCATATATTTT. This encodes CASSEYADRGYTIYF.

This clone is labeled medium-sized (0.01 to 0.1%). The CDR3 bases are TGTGCCAGCAGCGTAAGTCGAGGCGGGGAGCTGTTTTTT. Residues: CASSVSRGGELFF. The rearrangement joins TRBV9 to TRBJ2-2, with no clear D. Germline V gene sequence: CDR1 SGDLS, CDR2 YYNGEE. This CDR3 has 13 amino acids. V was cut by 1 base and J by 7 bases, with 8 bases left in between.

The chain joins TRBV27 to TRBJ2-3; D not certain. V lost 6 bases to trimming and J lost 2 bases, with 9 bases between them. The CDR3 is 13 residues long. Germline CDR1 MNHEY, CDR2 SMNVEV (reference sequence). CDR3 protein: CASSPGFTDTQYF. The CDR3 DNA follows: TGTGCCAGCAGCCCCGGTTTCACAGATACGCAGTATTTT.

V gene TRBV19 combines with J gene TRBJ1-1; perhaps TRBD1 as D (5 bases). Germline lookup yields CDR1 LNHDA and CDR2 SQIVND (reference sequence). With 7 bases removed from V and 0 bases from J, the gap between germline ends came to 12 bases. CDR3 length: 14 amino acids. The chain's CDR3 is CASKGRAMNTEAFF. As DNA, the CDR3 is TGTGCCAGTAAGGGACGAGCCATGAACACTGAAGCTTTCTTT.

The chain couples TRBV3-1 (or the pseudogene TRBV3-2) to TRBJ2-7; D not resolved. CDR3 length equals 15 residues. The germline V and J ends were trimmed by 1 base and 5 bases, with 15 bases remaining between them. Germline CDR1 is LGHDT and CDR2 is YNNKEL (reference sequence). Written as DNA, the CDR3 is TGTGCCAGCAGCCAAGTTGCGGTGGCGAGACACGAGCAGTACTTC. Protein product: CASSQVAVARHEQYF.

The V call is TRBV2, the J call TRBJ2-2; D unresolved. The germline CDR1 and CDR2 sequences are SNHLY and FYNNEI. V was trimmed by 7 bases and J by 1 base, leaving 7 bases between them. The CDR3 extends over 13 amino acids. CDR3 amino acids: CASNYRNTGELFF. CDR3 in DNA: TGTGCCAGCAACTACCGGAACACCGGGGAGCTGTTTTTT.

The chain couples TRBV5-1 to TRBJ2-2; 8 positions agree with TRBD2. V gave up 4 bases and J gave up 0 bases; unmatched junction bases: 8. This CDR3 has 17 amino acids. In germline, CDR1 is SGHRS, CDR2 YFSETQ. CDR3 nucleotide sequence: TGCGCCAGCAGCACCCCACGGGAGGGGACGAACACCGGGGAGCTGTTTTTT. Translation: CASSTPREGTNTGELFF.

The genes are TRBV30 and TRBJ2-3; 13 bases align to TRBD2. This CDR3 spans 17 amino acids. The V and J ends lost 0 bases and 4 bases, in that order; junction bases with no gene match: 7. Germline V gives CDR1 GTSNPN, CDR2 SVGIG (reference sequence). The CDR3 here is CAWSVGRTSGSADTQYF. The CDR3, as DNA: TGTGCCTGGAGTGTTGGGAGGACTAGCGGGAGTGCAGATACGCAGTATTTT. Variable domain in full (rest from reference TRBV30 and TRBJ2-3): SQTIHQWPATLVQPVGSPLSLECTVEGTSNPNLYWYRQAAGRGLQLLFYSVGIGQISSEVPQNLSASRPQDRQFILSSKKLLLSDSGFYLCAWSVGRTSGSADTQYFGPGTRLTVL.